This is a list of T cell receptor beta chains from one sample in a study of shared clonotypes between healthy human individuals. Clones were read by immunoSEQ multiplex PCR, and TCRdb kept only the in-frame ones, dropping some. In the table there are some 630,000 clones, approximately 79% of which are singletons. Source material: memory CD4+ T cells sorted from blood. Receptors were obtained from a woman aged 25 to 39 in good health. Both conserved end residues are part of each CDR3. The D gene is left open where the match is weak. Size tells how often a clone was seen (once, few, many) or the class of an expanded clone, and some rows leave it out.

v_gene	abundance	j_gene	d_gene	CDR3nt	CDR3aa
TRBV25-1	few	TRBJ1-1	NA	TGTGCCAGCAGTGGCTCCTCGGGAGTGAACACTGAAGCTTTCTTT	CASSGSSGVNTEAFF
TRBV7-2	NA	TRBJ2-7	NA	TGTGCCAGCAGCTTCGCTGTCTCGGGCGGAGCCTACGAGCAGTACTTC	CASSFAVSGGAYEQYF
TRBV11-3	NA	TRBJ1-1	NA	TGTGCCGATAAACCGCTCGCAATGAACACTGAAGCTTTCTTT	CADKPLAMNTEAFF
TRBV28	NA	TRBJ1-5	NA	TGTGCCAGCCTGGACAGAGTTTATAGCAATCAGCCCCAGCATTTT	CASLDRVYSNQPQHF
TRBV28	once	TRBJ2-7	TRBD2	TGTGCCAGCTGGACCGGGGGGGAGGCCAGCGAGCAGTACTTC	CASWTGGEASEQYF
TRBV5-1	NA	TRBJ1-3	NA	TGCGCCAGCAGCTATAAACTCTTCCTTTCGGGAAACACCATATATTTT	CASSYKLFLSGNTIYF
TRBV5-6	NA	TRBJ2-7	NA	TGTGCCAGCAGCAAGCCAGCTAGTTCCTATTACGAGCAGTACTTC	CASSKPASSYYEQYF
TRBV5-1	NA	TRBJ2-5	NA	TGCGCCAGCAGCGCACAGGGTGCCCAGTACTTC	CASSAQGAQYF
TRBV28	NA	TRBJ1-4	NA	TGTGCCAGCACCACTAGGAGGGGGGCGGGAGAAAAACTGTTTTTT	CASTTRRGAGEKLFF
TRBV11-2	few	TRBJ2-7	TRBD1	TGTGCCAGCAGCTTGAGCCGGGACAGAACCTACGAGCAGTACTTC	CASSLSRDRTYEQYF
TRBV7-2	NA	TRBJ2-3	TRBD2	TGTGCCAGCAGCTTAAGGTCTAGCGGGAGTTCGGTCCTAACAGATACGCAGTATTTT	CASSLRSSGSSVLTDTQYF
TRBV27	NA	TRBJ2-3	NA	TGTGCCAGCAGTTTAGGGTTGAGCGGTAGCACAGATACGCAGTATTTT	CASSLGLSGSTDTQYF
TRBV27	NA	TRBJ1-1	NA	TGTGCCAGCAACCCGACAGGGAACACTGAAGCTTTCTTT	CASNPTGNTEAFF
TRBV11-2	NA	TRBJ2-5	TRBD2	TGTGCCAGCAGCTTAGCCAGCGGGAAAGAGACCCAGTACTTC	CASSLASGKETQYF
TRBV4-2	NA	TRBJ2-2	TRBD2	TGTGCCAGCAGCCCGAACCCTAGCGGGAGGGCCAGCACCGGGGAGCTGTTTTTT	CASSPNPSGRASTGELFF
TRBV6-5	NA	TRBJ2-7	NA	TGTGCCAGCAGGGATGGACCTGAACAGTACTTC	CASRDGPEQYF
TRBV27	NA	TRBJ1-1	TRBD1	TGTGCCAGCAGAAGGACAGGGCGGCGCACTGAAGCTTTCTTT	CASRRTGRRTEAFF
TRBV19	NA	TRBJ1-1	NA	TGTGCCAGTAGTATTCTTCAAAGAACGGCCAACACTGAAGCTTTCTTT	CASSILQRTANTEAFF
TRBV5-1	few	TRBJ2-7	NA	TGCGCCAGCAGCTTGGATAGCGAGCAGTACTTC	CASSLDSEQYF
TRBV7-2	NA	TRBJ1-5	NA	TGTGCCAGCAGCTTAGTATATAGCAATCAGCCCCAGCATTTT	CASSLVYSNQPQHF
TRBV14	NA	TRBJ1-2	TRBD1	TGTGCCAGCAGCCAAGTCCAGGGGGCGAATGGCTACACCTTC	CASSQVQGANGYTF
TRBV6-1	NA	TRBJ2-6	NA	TGTGCCAGCACCCGGAAACTTGGGGCCAACGTCCTGACTTTC	CASTRKLGANVLTF
TRBV11-2	NA	TRBJ2-5	TRBD2	TGTGCCAGCAGCCCCCGCCGACTAGCGGGAGGGTACTCTAAAGAGACCCAGTACTTC	CASSPRRLAGGYSKETQYF
TRBV11-2	NA	TRBJ1-4	NA	TGTGCCAGCAGCTTAGAGCATTGGGATGAAAAACTGTTTTTT	CASSLEHWDEKLFF
TRBV6-5	NA	TRBJ2-7	NA	TGTGCCCCCTACGGACAAGCGAGACCTACGAAGCAGTACTTC	CAPYGQARPTKQYF
TRBV2	NA	TRBJ2-5	TRBD2	TGTGCCAGTACGGGACGGGCGGGAGGGCCGTTGGAGACCCAGTACTTC	CASTGRAGGPLETQYF
TRBV10-1	few	TRBJ1-1	NA	TGCGCCAGCAGTGAGTCGCAGGGCAGACCCACTGAAGCTTTCTTT	CASSESQGRPTEAFF
TRBV5-1	NA	TRBJ2-7	NA	TGCGCCAGCAGCGTCGACACCGAAGTCTACGAGCAGTACTTC	CASSVDTEVYEQYF
TRBV21-1	few	TRBJ2-2	NA	TGCGGAGGGGGACTAGCGGGAGATTACACCGGGGAGCTGTTTTTT	CGGGLAGDYTGELFF
TRBV5-1	NA	TRBJ1-1	NA	TGCGCCAGCAGCCGGGACGGGGGCACTGAAGCTTTCTTT	CASSRDGGTEAFF
TRBV27	NA	TRBJ1-1	NA	TGTGCCAGCAGCAAGGGGGGGCTCGTTGAAGCTTTCTTT	CASSKGGLVEAFF
TRBV18	NA	TRBJ2-1	NA	TGTGCCAGCTCACCATCCCCGTTAAGCTCCTACAATGAGCAGTTCTTC	CASSPSPLSSYNEQFF
TRBV4-1	NA	TRBJ2-4	NA	TGCGCCAGCAGCCAAAGAATTCTAGCCAAAAACATTCAGTACTTC	CASSQRILAKNIQYF
TRBV7-2	NA	TRBJ2-7	TRBD2	TGTGCCAGCAGCCATTATAGCGGGAGTCCGGACGAGCAGTACTTC	CASSHYSGSPDEQYF
TRBV13	NA	TRBJ2-3	NA	TGTGCCAGCAGCTTAGCTGCGGCGACACTAGCCACAGATACGCAGTATTTT	CASSLAAATLATDTQYF
TRBV7-2	NA	TRBJ2-1	NA	TGTGCCAGCAGCTTAGACTCGCTTTCCTACAATGAGCAGTTCTTC	CASSLDSLSYNEQFF
TRBV6-5	NA	TRBJ2-7	NA	TGTGCCAGCAGTTACGCAGGGGCGACCTACGAGCAGTACTTC	CASSYAGATYEQYF
TRBV2	NA	TRBJ2-3	NA	TGTGCCAGCAGCCACAGGGACCGATTTAGCACAGATACGCAGTATTTT	CASSHRDRFSTDTQYF
TRBV7-9	NA	TRBJ2-5	TRBD2	TGTGCCAGCAGCTTATACCCCCCTAGCGGACAAGAGACCCAGTACTTC	CASSLYPPSGQETQYF
TRBV7-2	NA	TRBJ1-1	NA	TGTGCCAGCAGCTTAGGGAGACAGCGAGAAGCTTTCTTT	CASSLGRQREAFF
TRBV28	NA	TRBJ2-7	NA	TGTGCCAGCAAGACCGGTGGCGGTAGTTCCTACGAGCAGTACTTC	CASKTGGGSSYEQYF
TRBV7-3	NA	TRBJ2-1	TRBD1	TGTGCCAGCAGCATGGACAGGGGCGACTACAATGAGCAGTTCTTC	CASSMDRGDYNEQFF
TRBV6-5	NA	TRBJ2-7	NA	TGTGCCAGCAGTTCCACATGGTCCTACGAGCAGTACTTC	CASSSTWSYEQYF
TRBV29-1	once	TRBJ2-7	NA	TGCAGCGTATTAACAGATAGATTCTCCTACGAGCAGTACTTC	CSVLTDRFSYEQYF
TRBV13	few	TRBJ2-7	NA	TGTGCCAGCAGCCGCCCTTTGGGGGGAGTAGGCGAGCAGTACTTC	CASSRPLGGVGEQYF
TRBV18	NA	TRBJ1-4	TRBD1	TGTGCCAGCTCACCACGGGCAGGGGGCCATGAAAAACTGTTTTTT	CASSPRAGGHEKLFF
TRBV7-2	NA	TRBJ1-2	NA	TGTGCCAGCAGCCCTGACAGTCGCGGCTACACCTTC	CASSPDSRGYTF
TRBV5-4	NA	TRBJ1-1	TRBD1	TGTGCCAGCAGCTTGTACGGCAGGGGGCTTTCGTACACTGAAGCTTTCTTT	CASSLYGRGLSYTEAFF
TRBV21-1	NA	TRBJ1-5	NA	TGTGCCAGCAGCGAGGGGGACAGGAGCAATCAGCCCCAGCATTTT	CASSEGDRSNQPQHF
TRBV7-2	NA	TRBJ2-7	NA	TGTGCCAGCAGCTCGGGCCCCTACGAGCAGTACTTC	CASSSGPYEQYF
TRBV19	NA	TRBJ1-4	NA	TGTGCCAGTGCCCTGGTGGGCAGAGCTAATGAAAAACTGTTTTTT	CASALVGRANEKLFF
TRBV4-1	many	TRBJ2-5	NA	TGCGCCAGCAGCCCTCCGGGACCAGGGCAGACCCAGTACTTC	CASSPPGPGQTQYF
TRBV7-9	few	TRBJ2-1	TRBD2	TGTGCCAGCAGCTTAATAGCGGGAGACAATGAGCAGTTCTTC	CASSLIAGDNEQFF
TRBV28	NA	TRBJ1-2	NA	TGTGCCAGCAGTTTGGAGGGGGGAGCAGGTTCGGCATATGGCTACACCTTC	CASSLEGGAGSAYGYTF
TRBV18	NA	TRBJ2-3	TRBD2	TGTGCCAGCTCACCACTGACTAGCGGGGAGTTCACAGATACGCAGTATTTT	CASSPLTSGEFTDTQYF
TRBV11-2	NA	TRBJ1-5	NA	TGTGCCAGCAGCTTAGATATGGGGAGATATAGCAATCAGCCCCAGCATTTT	CASSLDMGRYSNQPQHF
TRBV28	once	TRBJ2-5	NA	TGTGCCAGCAGTTTGGGGCTTCGGGACCAGTACTTC	CASSLGLRDQYF